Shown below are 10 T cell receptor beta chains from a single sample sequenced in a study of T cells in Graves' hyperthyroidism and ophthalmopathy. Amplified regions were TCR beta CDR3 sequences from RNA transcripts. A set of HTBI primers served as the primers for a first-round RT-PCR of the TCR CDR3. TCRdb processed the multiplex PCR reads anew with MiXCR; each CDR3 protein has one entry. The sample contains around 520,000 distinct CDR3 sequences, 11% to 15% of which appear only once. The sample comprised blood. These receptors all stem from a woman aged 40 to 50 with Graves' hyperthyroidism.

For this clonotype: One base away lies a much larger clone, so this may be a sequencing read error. Here the CDR3 reads CASSRPQSANTEAFF. DNA of the CDR3: TGTGCCAGCAGTCGACCTCAGTCGGCGAACACTGAAGCTTTCTTT. The rearrangement uses TRBV6-1 and TRBJ1-1; D uncertain. Germline V gene data show CDR1 as MNHNS and CDR2 as SASEGT. The CDR3 is 15 amino acids. Trimming cost V 5 bases and J 1 base, with 14 bases left between them.

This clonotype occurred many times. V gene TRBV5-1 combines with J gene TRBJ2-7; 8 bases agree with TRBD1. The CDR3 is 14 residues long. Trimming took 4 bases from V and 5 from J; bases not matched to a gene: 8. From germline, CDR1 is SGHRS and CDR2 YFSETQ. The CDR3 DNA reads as TGCGCCAGCAGCACGGACAGGGAGCTAGACGAGCAGTACTTC. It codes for CASSTDRELDEQYF.

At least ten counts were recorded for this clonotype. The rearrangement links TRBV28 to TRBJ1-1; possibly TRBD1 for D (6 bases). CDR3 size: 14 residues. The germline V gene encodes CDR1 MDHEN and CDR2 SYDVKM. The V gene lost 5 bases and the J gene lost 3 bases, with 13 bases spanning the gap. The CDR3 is CASSPPGHYTEAFF. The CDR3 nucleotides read TGTGCCAGCAGTCCCCCGGGACACTACACTGAAGCTTTCTTT.

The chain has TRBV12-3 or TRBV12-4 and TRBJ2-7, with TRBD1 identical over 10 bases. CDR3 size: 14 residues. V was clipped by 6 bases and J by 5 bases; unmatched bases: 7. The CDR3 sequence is CASSPGTGAHEQYF. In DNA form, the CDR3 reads TGTGCCAGCAGCCCGGGGACAGGGGCCCACGAGCAGTACTTC.

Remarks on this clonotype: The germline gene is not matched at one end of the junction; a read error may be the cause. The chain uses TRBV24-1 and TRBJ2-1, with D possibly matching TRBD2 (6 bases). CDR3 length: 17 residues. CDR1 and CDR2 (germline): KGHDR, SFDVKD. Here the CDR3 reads CATFSSSELRIGNERFF. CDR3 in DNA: TGTGCCACCTTTTCCTCTAGCGAACTTCGGATCGGGAATGAGCGGTTCTTC.

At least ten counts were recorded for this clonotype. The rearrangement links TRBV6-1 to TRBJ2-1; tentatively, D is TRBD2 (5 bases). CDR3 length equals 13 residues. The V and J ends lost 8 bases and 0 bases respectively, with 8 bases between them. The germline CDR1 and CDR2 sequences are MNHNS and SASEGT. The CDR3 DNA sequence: TGTGCCAGCCCCCGGGACTCCTACAATGAGCAGTTCTTC. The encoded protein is CASPRDSYNEQFF.

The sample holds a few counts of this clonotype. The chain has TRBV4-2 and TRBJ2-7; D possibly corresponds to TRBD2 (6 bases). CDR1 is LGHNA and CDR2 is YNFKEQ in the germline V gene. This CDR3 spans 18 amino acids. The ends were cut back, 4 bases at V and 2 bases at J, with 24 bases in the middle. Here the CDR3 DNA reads TGTGCCAGCAGCCCAAGGCCGACCATGAGCGGGCCCCCCTACGAGCAGTACTTC. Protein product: CASSPRPTMSGPPYEQYF.

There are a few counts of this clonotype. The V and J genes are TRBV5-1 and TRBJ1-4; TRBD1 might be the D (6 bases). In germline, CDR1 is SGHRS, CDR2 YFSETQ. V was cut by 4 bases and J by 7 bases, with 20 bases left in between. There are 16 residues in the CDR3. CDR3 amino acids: CASSPTTDRGGEKLFF. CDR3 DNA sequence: TGCGCCAGCAGCCCGACGACGGACAGAGGAGGTGAAAAACTGTTTTTT.

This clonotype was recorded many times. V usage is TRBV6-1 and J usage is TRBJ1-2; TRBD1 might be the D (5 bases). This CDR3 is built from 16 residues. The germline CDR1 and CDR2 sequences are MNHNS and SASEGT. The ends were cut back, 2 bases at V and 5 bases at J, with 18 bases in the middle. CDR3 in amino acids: CASSEIEPGRNYGYTF. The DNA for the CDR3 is TGTGCCAGCAGTGAAATCGAACCAGGGCGGAATTATGGCTACACCTTC.

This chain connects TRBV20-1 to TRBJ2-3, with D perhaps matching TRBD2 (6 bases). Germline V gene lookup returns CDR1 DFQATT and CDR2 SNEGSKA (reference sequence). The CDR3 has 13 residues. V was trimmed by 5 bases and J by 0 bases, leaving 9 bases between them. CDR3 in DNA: TGCAGTGCTCTCGGGACTAGCACAGATACGCAGTATTTT. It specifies CSALGTSTDTQYF.